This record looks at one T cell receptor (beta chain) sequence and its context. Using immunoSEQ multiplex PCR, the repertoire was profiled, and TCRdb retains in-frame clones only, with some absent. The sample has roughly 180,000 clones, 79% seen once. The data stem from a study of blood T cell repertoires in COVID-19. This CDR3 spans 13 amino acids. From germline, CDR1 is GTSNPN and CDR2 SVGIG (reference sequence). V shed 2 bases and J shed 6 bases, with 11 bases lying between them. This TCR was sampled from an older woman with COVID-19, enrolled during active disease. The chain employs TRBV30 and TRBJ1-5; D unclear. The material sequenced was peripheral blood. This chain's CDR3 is CAWSLSEGQPQHF. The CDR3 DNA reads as TGTGCCTGGAGTCTTTCGGAGGGTCAGCCCCAGCATTTT. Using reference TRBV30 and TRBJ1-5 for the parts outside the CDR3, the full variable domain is SQTIHQWPATLVQPVGSPLSLECTVEGTSNPNLYWYRQAAGRGLQLLFYSVGIGQISSEVPQNLSASRPQDRQFILSSKKLLLSDSGFYLCAWSLSEGQPQHFGDGTRLSIL.